The clone carrying this TCR gamma chain is judged medium-sized (0.01 to 0.1%). Its antigen is not known. This sample includes further DNA sequences coding for the same CDR3. PBMCs from patients and controls supplied the genomic DNA for sequencing. The control group comprised age- and sex-matched healthy adult blood donors. This sample is part of a study of gamma delta lymphoproliferative disorders and STAT genes. Study at large: At least 50 ng of genomic DNA went into each LymphoTrack Dx TCRG Assay library. Delta-chain libraries followed the EuroClonality-NGS standard operating procedure.

Study observations and caveats: Patient gamma repertoires clustered apart from healthy controls; delta did not.

TCRdb redid the clone calls on the multiplex PCR reads with CATT. The sample lists under 3,500 gamma-chain clones, around 7.8% occurring once. This CDR3 is 13 amino acids long. Trimming took 8 bases from V and 1 from J; bases not matched to a gene: 6. This chain links TRGV10 with TRGJ1 or TRGJ2. Germline matching of the DNA provided the J gene here, since TCRdb leaves it blank. TRGV10 is flagged as an ORF with uncertain function. Material: blood. This clonotype was obtained from a human donor in good health. CDR3 nucleotides: TGTGCTGCGTGGGATCTTAATTATTATAAGAAACTCTTT. Translation: CAAWDLNYYKKLF.